These 26 T cell receptor beta chains came from one sample sequenced in a study of blood T cell repertoires in COVID-19 (dated by TCRdb to 2020 to 2021). Library generation was performed with the immunoSEQ multiplex PCR assay. Held by TCRdb, this immuneACCESS table contains in-frame sequences only and omits some clones. Under half of the omission traces to an unresolved V gene where checked; the cause of the rest is unknown. In this sample the table shows about 400,000 clones, 85% to 90% of which occur a single time. The ten largest clones capture about a tenth of the sample. Source material: PBMCs or T cells enriched from blood (not recorded which). These receptors came from a woman between 50 and 59 years old who had recovered from COVID-19.

V and J are TRBV27 and TRBJ1-6; tentative D call: TRBD1 (5 bases). Germline CDR1 reads MNHEY; CDR2 reads SMNVEV (reference sequence). Trimming took off 7 bases at V and 6 bases at J, with 16 bases between the two ends. The CDR3 length is 15 residues. Here the CDR3 reads CASTLGGAGNSPLHF. The CDR3 DNA follows: TGTGCCAGCACTCTAGGAGGGGCTGGTAATTCACCCCTCCACTTT.

Points on this clone: Within the sample, other DNA sequences also encode this same CDR3. J is TRBJ2-7 and V is TRBV6-1, with a weak D call TRBD2 (6 bases). Per the germline V gene, CDR1 is MNHNS and CDR2 is SASEGT. The germline V and J ends were trimmed by 2 bases and 4 bases, with 9 bases remaining between them. The CDR3 is made up of 13 amino acids. CDR3 sequence reads: CASSEISGYEQYF. CDR3 sequence (DNA): TGTGCCAGCAGTGAAATTAGCGGATACGAGCAGTACTTC.

The CDR3 here is CASSPRTGASTDTQYF. The CDR3 bases are TGTGCCAGCAGCCCCCGTACAGGAGCTAGCACAGATACGCAGTATTTT. This chain connects TRBV11-3 to TRBJ2-3; D possibly corresponds to TRBD1 (5 bases). The germline CDR1 and CDR2 sequences are SGHNT and YENEEA. This CDR3 comprises 16 residues. V lost 5 bases, J lost 0 bases, and 15 bases lay in between.

The rearrangement joins TRBV27 to TRBJ2-3; D may be TRBD1 (6 bases). CDR3 length: 13 residues. Looked up from germline, CDR1 is MNHEY and CDR2 is SMNVEV (reference sequence). Trimming cost V 7 bases and J 5 bases, with 13 bases left between them. CDR3 in DNA: TGTGCCAGCACCACAGGGTCTGTAGATACGCAGTATTTT. Translating it yields CASTTGSVDTQYF.

The chain joins TRBV27 to TRBJ2-5; maybe TRBD1 (5 bases). This CDR3 is built from 16 residues. Germline assignment: CDR1 MNHEY and CDR2 SMNVEV (reference sequence). V was pared by 1 base and J by 3 bases, with 15 bases between. CDR3 nucleotide sequence: TGTGCCAGCAGTTTATGGCGCCCGGCAGGGAAAGAGACCCAGTACTTC. It yields the protein CASSLWRPAGKETQYF.

The table lists this clone with a count of one. The J gene is TRBJ1-2, the V gene TRBV29-1, with TRBD1 identical over 8 bases. Germline V CDR1 and CDR2: SQVTM, ANQGSEA. Trimming removed 5 bases from V and 8 bases from J; junction bases left unmatched: 10. The CDR3 runs 13 residues. The CDR3 sequence: CSVLQQGARGYTF. In nucleotides, the CDR3 is TGCAGCGTTCTTCAGCAGGGGGCTAGGGGCTACACCTTC.

The rearrangement links TRBV7-8 to TRBJ2-1; 8 bases fit TRBD2. The CDR3 is 16 amino acids. Trimming at V came to 2 bases and at J to 10 bases, leaving 13 bases not matched to a gene. Looked up from germline, CDR1 is SGHVS and CDR2 is FQNEAQ. CDR3: CASSLISGVTPSEQFF. The CDR3 DNA reads as TGTGCCAGCAGCTTAATTAGCGGGGTGACCCCCTCCGAGCAGTTCTTC. The full variable domain, its missing parts supplied by reference TRBV7-8 and TRBJ2-1, is GAGVSQSPRYKVAKRGQDVALRCDPISGHVSLFWYQQALGQGPEFLTYFQNEAQLDKSGLPSDRFFAERPEGSVSTLKIQRTQQEDSAVYLCASSLISGVTPSEQFFGPGTRLTVL.

The rearrangement links TRBV9 to TRBJ2-3, with 8 bases aligning to TRBD2. Trimming removed 0 bases from V and 3 bases from J; junction bases left unmatched: 3. The germline V gene has CDR1 SGDLS and CDR2 YYNGEE. This CDR3 comprises 15 residues. The CDR3 sequence is CASSVVGLDTDTQYF. The CDR3 bases are TGTGCCAGCAGCGTAGTGGGACTAGATACAGATACGCAGTATTTT. The full variable domain, its missing parts supplied by reference TRBV9 and TRBJ2-3, is DSGVTQTPKHLITATGQRVTLRCSPRSGDLSVYWYQQSLDQGLQFLIQYYNGEERAKGNILERFSAQQFPDLHSELNLSSLELGDSALYFCASSVVGLDTDTQYFGPGTRLTVL.

J is TRBJ1-2 and V is TRBV27; 9 nucleotides match TRBD1. V gave up 4 bases and J gave up 3 bases; unmatched junction bases: 12. CDR3 size: 17 residues. Germline values: CDR1 MNHEY, CDR2 SMNVEV (reference sequence). The CDR3, as DNA: TGTGCCAGCAGTTCGTTGTTGCGGGACAGGGCCCACTATGGCTACACCTTC. This encodes CASSSLLRDRAHYGYTF.

This chain uses TRBV30 with TRBJ2-5, with 7 bases lining up with TRBD2. CDR1 and CDR2 from the germline V gene are GTSNPN and SVGIG (reference sequence). J gave up 2 bases and V 2 bases, and 8 bases lay outside the gene matches. The CDR3 has 15 amino acids. CDR3 amino acids: CAWSLTLAVQETQYF. The DNA for the CDR3 is TGTGCCTGGAGTCTCACTCTAGCGGTACAAGAGACCCAGTACTTC.

This chain uses TRBV19 with TRBJ2-7, with 10 bases lining up with TRBD1. The CDR3 totals 15 residues. V lost 7 bases to trimming and J lost 1 base; unmatched junction nucleotides: 7. Germline CDR1 LNHDA, CDR2 SQIVND (reference sequence). The chain's CDR3 is CASMRTGGSSYEQYF. The CDR3 DNA reads as TGTGCCAGTATGCGGACAGGGGGGTCTTCCTACGAGCAGTACTTC.

The gene calls are TRBV7-2 and TRBJ1-5; TRBD1 agrees at 7 bases. V lost 1 base and J lost 10; bases outside the gene matches: 7. The germline CDR1 and CDR2 sequences are SGHTA and FQGNSA. The CDR3 runs 14 residues. CDR3: CASSLGTGGKPQHF. CDR3 DNA: TGTGCCAGCAGCTTAGGGACAGGCGGTAAACCCCAGCATTTT.

The chain combines TRBV3-1 (or the pseudogene TRBV3-2) with TRBJ2-1; the match to TRBD2 covers 13 bases. The CDR3 totals 17 residues. Germline CDR1 reads LGHDT; CDR2 reads YNNKEL (reference sequence). V was clipped by 4 bases and J by 8 bases; unmatched bases: 11. The CDR3 here is CASSRLLTSGGAHEQFF. CDR3 coding DNA: TGTGCCAGCAGCCGCCTCCTTACTAGCGGGGGGGCCCATGAGCAGTTCTTC.

V is TRBV7-9 and J is TRBJ1-4, with D uncertain. Trimming took off 3 bases at V and 6 bases at J, with 5 bases between the two ends. Germline CDR1 reads SEHNR; CDR2 reads FQNEAQ (reference sequence). The CDR3 runs to 12 residues. The CDR3 coding sequence is TGTGCCAGCAGCTTGTCTGATGAAAAACTGTTTTTT. Residues: CASSLSDEKLFF.

This clone has just a few counts. The rearrangement uses TRBV27 and TRBJ1-2; TRBD1 might be the D (6 bases). V was clipped by 5 bases and J by 4 bases, with 14 bases between them. There are 14 residues in the CDR3. Per germline, CDR1 MNHEY and CDR2 SMNVEV (reference sequence). The CDR3 region is CASSNLGQSYGYTF. CDR3 nucleotide sequence: TGTGCCAGCAGTAACCTCGGACAGAGCTATGGCTACACCTTC.

The chain combines TRBV30 with TRBJ1-2; TRBD1 is a possible D gene (5 bases). Trimming pared 3 bases from V and 2 bases from J, leaving 16 bases between. This CDR3 comprises 15 residues. CDR1 is GTSNPN, CDR2 SVGIG, per germline (reference sequence). CDR3 bases: TGTGCCTGGAGACAGTTTTCACGACAGAACTATGGCTACACCTTC. Translated: CAWRQFSRQNYGYTF.

CDR3 sequence: CASSWGGELAKNIQYF. CDR3 in DNA: TGTGCCAGCAGTTGGGGGGGGGAGTTAGCCAAAAACATTCAGTACTTC. V gene TRBV3-1 (or the pseudogene TRBV3-2) combines with J gene TRBJ2-4, with TRBD2 matching 7 bases. The CDR3 is 16 amino acids. Trimming removed 6 bases from V and 0 bases from J; junction bases left unmatched: 8. The germline gives CDR1 LGHDT, CDR2 YNNKEL (reference sequence).

The CDR3 sequence is CARSFRQGSTEAFF. DNA for the CDR3: TGTGCCAGAAGCTTTCGACAGGGTTCAACTGAAGCTTTCTTT. The chain carries TRBV5-3 and TRBJ1-1; 7 nucleotides agree with TRBD1. TRBV5-3 is identified as an open reading frame with a role that is uncertain. The CDR3 totals 14 residues. Trimming cost V 2 bases and J 5 bases; bases outside gene matches: 6.

The chain recombines TRBV5-1 with TRBJ2-7, with a possible D match to TRBD2 (6 bases). The DNA end is a closer match to TRBJ2-5, so the J assignment may be wrong. The CDR3 totals 13 residues. CDR1 is SGHRS and CDR2 is YFSETQ in the germline V gene. CDR3 nucleotide sequence: TGCGCCAGCAGCAAAGTTAGCGGAGAGACCCAGTACTTC. It translates to CASSKVSGETQYF.

This chain connects TRBV7-9 to TRBJ1-4; 8 bases match TRBD1. Germline CDR1 SEHNR, CDR2 FQNEAQ (reference sequence). V was clipped by 6 bases and J by 1 base; unmatched bases: 16. The length of the CDR3 is 19 residues. The CDR3 reads CASSLRKTDRVRTNEKLFF. The CDR3 DNA sequence: TGTGCCAGCAGTTTACGGAAAACGGACAGGGTTAGAACTAATGAAAAACTGTTTTTT.

This clone was counted once. J is TRBJ1-5 and V is TRBV12-3 or TRBV12-4; tentative D call: TRBD1 (5 bases). This CDR3 contains 12 residues. With 6 bases removed from V and 7 bases from J, the gap between germline ends came to 10 bases. As DNA, the CDR3 is TGTGCCAGCAGAGATGGGGGGCAGCCCCAGCATTTT. Translated: CASRDGGQPQHF.

CDR3 nucleotides: TGTGCCAGCAGTACCACGGACCTGGGGGGTGAAAAACTGTTTTTT. Encoded protein: CASSTTDLGGEKLFF. The chain recombines TRBV2 with TRBJ1-4; maybe TRBD1 (5 bases). V lost 5 bases to trimming and J lost 7 bases, with 17 bases between them. This CDR3 region has 15 residues. In germline, CDR1 is SNHLY, CDR2 FYNNEI.

CDR3 sequence (DNA): TGTGCCAGCAGCCAATTGGGGACAGGCGGAAACACCATATATTTT. It yields the protein CASSQLGTGGNTIYF. This chain links TRBV3-1 (or the pseudogene TRBV3-2) with TRBJ1-3; 8 bases map to TRBD1. The J segment lost 4 bases and the V segment lost 2 bases, leaving 4 bases of the junction unmatched. The CDR3 runs 15 residues. CDR1 and CDR2 from the germline V gene are LGHDT and YNNKEL (reference sequence).

This clone turned up a few times. The chain links TRBV5-1 to TRBJ2-7; weak D call: TRBD2 (5 bases). CDR3 length: 13 residues. Trimming cost V 4 bases and J 3 bases, with 11 bases left between them. CDR1 is SGHRS and CDR2 is YFSETQ in the germline V gene. The CDR3 DNA reads as TGCGCCAGCAGCGGGCTGCGGGTCTACGAGCAGTACTTC. Translation gives CASSGLRVYEQYF.

The chain combines TRBV18 with TRBJ2-1; D unclear. This CDR3 spans 16 amino acids. Germline values: CDR1 KGHSH, CDR2 LQKENI. V was pared by 1 base and J by 0 bases, with 10 bases between. This CDR3 reads CASSPRSVASYNEQFF. The CDR3 DNA sequence: TGTGCCAGCTCACCACGGAGCGTGGCCTCCTACAATGAGCAGTTCTTC.

This chain links TRBV10-3 with TRBJ1-6, with a possible D match to TRBD1 (5 bases). Germline values: CDR1 ENHRY, CDR2 SYGVKD. Deletions cut 2 bases from V and 4 bases from J, with 9 bases between. The CDR3 totals 15 residues. For the CDR3, the DNA is TGTGCCATCAGTGAGGGACAAACTTATAATTCACCCCTCCACTTT. Its translation: CAISEGQTYNSPLHF.